One and the same sample provided the 32 T cell receptor beta chains below, sequenced in a study of cytomegalovirus exposure and HLA in healthy donors (dated 2017 in TCRdb). Receptors were amplified or captured by the immunoSEQ multiplex PCR assay. For the multiplex PCR, a mixture combining 60 forward primers for TCR Vbeta segments and 13 reverse primers for TCR Jbeta segments was used. In TCRdb, the immuneACCESS table is reduced to in-frame sequences with V and J assigned. These tables do not hold every clone; where another copy was compared, an unresolved V gene accounts for under half, and the others remain unexplained. The sample table contains around 90,000 clones; only one count was recorded for approximately 81% of them. 7.4% of the sample is taken by the ten largest. Sequenced material: PBMCs. The source is a middle-aged man in good health and CMV-seropositive.

V and J are TRBV5-5 and TRBJ2-5, with 9 bases identical to TRBD1. The J call is doubtful: the DNA matches TRBJ2-7 better. Germline CDR1 and CDR2: SGHKS and YYEKEE (reference sequence). CDR3 length: 14 amino acids. Here the CDR3 DNA reads TGTGCCAGCAGCTTGACAGGGGGCGAGTACGAGCAGTACTTC. This encodes CASSLTGGEYEQYF.

The J gene is TRBJ2-5, the V gene TRBV28; a weak D match, TRBD2 (5 bases). Trimming removed 1 base at V and 3 bases at J, with 6 bases between. CDR3 length: 13 amino acids. Germline loops: CDR1 MDHEN, CDR2 SYDVKM. The CDR3 loop is CASSLSAEETQYF. CDR3 nucleotides: TGTGCCAGCAGTTTATCAGCGGAAGAGACCCAGTACTTC. Full variable domain (missing parts from reference TRBV28 and TRBJ2-5): DVKVTQSSRYLVKRTGEKVFLECVQDMDHENMFWYRQDPGLGLRLIYFSYDVKMKEKGDIPEGYSVSREKKERFSLILESASTNQTSMYLCASSLSAEETQYFGPGTRLLVL.

The chain carries TRBV6-5 and TRBJ2-5, with a possible D match to TRBD1 (6 bases). CDR1 and CDR2 from the germline V gene are MNHEY and SVGAGI. V was trimmed by 6 bases and J by 5 bases, leaving 10 bases between them. The CDR3 runs 12 residues. The CDR3 loop reads CASSTGWETQYF. CDR3 sequence (DNA): TGTGCCAGCAGCACAGGGTGGGAGACCCAGTACTTC.

V usage is TRBV11-3 and J usage is TRBJ2-3; D is unresolved. V gave up 0 bases and J gave up 7 bases, with 8 bases separating them. Per germline, CDR1 SGHNT and CDR2 YENEEA. The CDR3 contains 13 residues. The CDR3 coding sequence is TGTGCCAGCAGCTTAGAACAGACAAATACGCAGTATTTT. As protein: CASSLEQTNTQYF.

V and J are TRBV28 and TRBJ1-5; 7 bases are shared with TRBD1. The length of the CDR3 is 14 residues. The junction had 4 bases not matched to a gene; V was cut back by 8 bases and J by 0 bases. Germline CDR1 MDHEN, CDR2 SYDVKM. The CDR3 here is CASLRTGSNQPQHF. CDR3 nucleotide sequence: TGTGCCAGCCTTAGGACAGGTAGCAATCAGCCCCAGCATTTT.

The chain joins TRBV29-1 to TRBJ1-2, with 7 bases that match TRBD1. Per germline, CDR1 SQVTM and CDR2 ANQGSEA. The CDR3 length is 14 residues. CDR3 sequence (DNA): TGCAGTGTTCGGGACAGTGGATTAACGTATGGCTACACCTTC. Amino acids: CSVRDSGLTYGYTF.

In regard to this clone: Relative to the germline gene, one junction end is altered; a read error may explain this. This rearrangement joins TRBV7-7 to TRBJ2-2, with TRBD1 identical over 8 bases. The CDR3 has 14 amino acids. Germline CDR1 is SSHAT and CDR2 is FNYEAQ (reference sequence). Written as DNA, the CDR3 is TGTGCTAGCAGCCCGACAGGGGTGTTGGGGGAGCTGTTTTTT. This gives the protein CASSPTGVLGELFF. The full variable domain, rest sourced from reference TRBV7-7 and TRBJ2-2, is GAGVSQSPRYKVTKRGQDVTLRCDPISSHATLYWYQQALGQGPEFLTYFNYEAQPDKSGLPSDRFSAERPEGSISTLTIQRTEQRDSAMYRCASSPTGVLGELFFGEGSRLTVL.

The chain has TRBV7-9 and TRBJ1-6, with 9 positions matching TRBD1. Germline V lookup: CDR1 SEHNR, CDR2 FQNEAQ (reference sequence). The CDR3 contains 15 residues. With V trimmed by 4 bases and J by 10 bases, 8 bases remained unmatched. The CDR3 protein is CASSSEGQGTSPLHF. As DNA, the CDR3 is TGTGCCAGCAGCTCCGAAGGACAGGGGACCTCACCCCTCCACTTT.

This clone occurred once. The CDR3 protein is CAWSPTATNEKLFF. Written as DNA, the CDR3 is TGTGCCTGGAGTCCGACTGCAACTAATGAAAAACTGTTTTTT. The chain joins TRBV30 to TRBJ1-4; D call uncertain. Germline V gives CDR1 GTSNPN, CDR2 SVGIG (reference sequence). Trimming took off 2 bases at V and 0 bases at J, with 7 bases between the two ends. The CDR3 is 14 amino acids.

This clone is a singleton in its sample. J is TRBJ1-2 and V is TRBV19; D is uncertain. V lost 8 bases and J lost 2, with 12 bases in between. The CDR3 is 13 residues long. Germline loops: CDR1 LNHDA, CDR2 SQIVND (reference sequence). The CDR3 loop is CASVEEANYGYTF. Written as DNA, the CDR3 is TGTGCCAGTGTCGAAGAGGCCAACTATGGCTACACCTTC.

The V gene is TRBV6-5, the J gene TRBJ1-2; D uncertain. The V end lost 9 bases, the J end lost 4 bases, and 12 bases lay between the germline ends. The CDR3 runs 12 residues. Germline V gene lookup returns CDR1 MNHEY and CDR2 SVGAGI. CDR3 protein: CASFRGGYGYTF. CDR3 DNA sequence: TGTGCCAGTTTCCGGGGAGGCTATGGCTACACCTTC.

The genes are TRBV7-9 and TRBJ2-1; weak D call: TRBD1 (5 bases). Trimming cost V 0 bases and J 10 bases, with 10 bases left between them. CDR1 and CDR2 (germline): SEHNR, FQNEAQ (reference sequence). CDR3 length: 13 residues. CDR3 protein: CASSLAMAGEQFF. The DNA of the CDR3 is TGTGCCAGCAGCTTAGCGATGGCAGGGGAGCAGTTCTTC.

There are a few counts of this clone. The genes are TRBV7-2 and TRBJ2-3; 10 bases are a match to TRBD2. Germline CDR1 reads SGHTA; CDR2 reads FQGNSA. The ends lost 2 bases at V and 0 bases at J; junction bases unmatched: 2. The CDR3 totals 16 residues. CDR3: CASSLSGRASTDTQYF. The CDR3 region has the DNA TGTGCCAGCAGCTTAAGCGGGAGGGCCAGCACAGATACGCAGTATTTT.

This chain joins TRBV6-4 and TRBJ2-3; 13 bases align to TRBD2. From germline, CDR1 is MRHNA and CDR2 SNTAGT. V was clipped by 4 bases and J by 8 bases; unmatched bases: 3. CDR3 length equals 14 residues. The CDR3 DNA reads as TGTGCCAGCAGTGCCGGGACTAGCGGGACTACGCAGTATTTT. Its translation: CASSAGTSGTTQYF.

The rearrangement links TRBV19 to TRBJ2-3, with TRBD1 as a possible D gene (6 bases). Germline V gives CDR1 LNHDA, CDR2 SQIVND (reference sequence). Trimming pared 6 bases from V and 0 bases from J, leaving 16 bases between. The CDR3 extends over 16 amino acids. This chain's CDR3 is CASSPPGTTSTDTQYF. The CDR3 region has the DNA TGTGCCAGTAGCCCTCCCGGGACAACTAGCACAGATACGCAGTATTTT.

V and J are TRBV6-5 and TRBJ2-1; TRBD1 matches at 10 bases. Germline CDR1 is MNHEY and CDR2 is SVGAGI. The V segment lost 5 bases and the J segment 7 bases; nucleotides outside the gene matches: 8. The CDR3 has 15 amino acids. The CDR3 DNA follows: TGTGCCAGCAGTAAACGACAGGGGGCGTATAATGAGCAGTTCTTC. It codes for CASSKRQGAYNEQFF.

The V call is TRBV11-2, the J call TRBJ2-5; D perhaps matches TRBD2 (7 bases). Germline lookup yields CDR1 SGHAT and CDR2 FQNNGV. The CDR3 totals 14 residues. The V end lost 5 bases, the J end lost 2 bases, and 12 bases lay between the germline ends. CDR3 protein: CASSAGATQETQYF. CDR3 nucleotides: TGTGCCAGCAGCGCGGGGGCTACTCAAGAGACCCAGTACTTC.

The chain links TRBV5-1 to TRBJ2-3; 8 bases are a match to TRBD2. The trim removed 0 bases at V and 9 bases at J, leaving 12 bases unmatched. The CDR3 is 16 amino acids. Germline lookup yields CDR1 SGHRS and CDR2 YFSETQ. DNA of the CDR3: TGCGCCAGCAGCTTGGCCAGGTCGGGGGGGGAAGGAACGCAGTATTTT. It codes for CASSLARSGGEGTQYF. Variable domain in full (rest from reference TRBV5-1 and TRBJ2-3): KAGVTQTPRYLIKTRGQQVTLSCSPISGHRSVSWYQQTPGQGLQFLFEYFSETQRNKGNFPGRFSGRQFSNSRSEMNVSTLELGDSALYLCASSLARSGGEGTQYFGPGTRLTVL.

This chain joins TRBV11-3 and TRBJ2-5; the D is unclear. The CDR3 is 11 residues long. The V and J ends lost 2 bases and 4 bases respectively, with 2 bases between them. Germline-derived CDR1 and CDR2 are SGHNT and YENEEA. The CDR3 DNA is TGTGCCAGCAGCTTACGAGAGACCCAGTACTTC. It specifies CASSLRETQYF.

The chain joins TRBV5-1 to TRBJ2-1; possible D gene TRBD1, 6 bases. The germline V gene encodes CDR1 SGHRS and CDR2 YFSETQ. CDR3 length: 16 amino acids. The V gene lost 4 bases and the J gene lost 7 bases, with 21 bases spanning the gap. CDR3 sequence reads: CASSPRGTSGWNEQFF. The CDR3 DNA is TGCGCCAGCAGCCCAAGAGGGACATCAGGCTGGAATGAGCAGTTCTTC. The full variable domain, in which reference TRBV5-1 and TRBJ2-1 provide the parts outside the CDR3, is KAGVTQTPRYLIKTRGQQVTLSCSPISGHRSVSWYQQTPGQGLQFLFEYFSETQRNKGNFPGRFSGRQFSNSRSEMNVSTLELGDSALYLCASSPRGTSGWNEQFFGPGTRLTVL.

The chain recombines TRBV18 with TRBJ2-5; 7 bases match TRBD2. The better agreement between TRBJ2-7 and the DNA end casts doubt on the J call. CDR1 and CDR2 from the germline V gene are KGHSH and LQKENI. The CDR3 contains 13 residues. The CDR3 is CASSPGGTYEQYF. In nucleotides, the CDR3 is TGTGCCAGCTCACCCGGGGGGACCTACGAGCAGTACTTC.

This chain joins TRBV5-1 and TRBJ2-7; 12 bases agree with TRBD1. Germline CDR1 is SGHRS and CDR2 is YFSETQ. The CDR3 is made up of 15 amino acids. Trimming cost V 4 bases and J 3 bases; bases outside gene matches: 5. The CDR3 DNA reads TGCGCCAGCAGCATTGGGACAGGGGGCCGCTACGAGCAGTACTTC. Its translation: CASSIGTGGRYEQYF.

The J gene is TRBJ2-5, the V gene TRBV27; 7 nucleotides match TRBD1. This CDR3 has 15 residues. With 5 bases clipped from V and 1 base from J, the junction kept 7 bases outside the gene matches. Germline V CDR1 and CDR2: MNHEY, SMNVEV (reference sequence). In nucleotides, the CDR3 is TGTGCCAGCAGTCCCTGGGACAGTATCCAAGAGACCCAGTACTTC. Translated, it gives CASSPWDSIQETQYF.

The chain is built from TRBV28 and TRBJ1-6, with D tentatively TRBD1 (6 bases). Germline V gene sequence: CDR1 MDHEN, CDR2 SYDVKM. The CDR3 length is 13 residues. The V end was cut by 6 bases, the J end by 7 bases, with 10 bases between. CDR3 sequence reads: CASRRQENSPLHF. DNA for the CDR3: TGTGCCAGCAGGCGACAGGAAAATTCACCCCTCCACTTT.

The rearrangement joins TRBV27 to TRBJ1-2, with no clear D. V was clipped by 9 bases and J by 8 bases, with 16 bases between them. CDR1 and CDR2 (germline): MNHEY, SMNVEV (reference sequence). The CDR3 extends over 12 amino acids. CDR3: CARVLGSGGYTF. CDR3 DNA sequence: TGTGCCAGAGTTCTAGGGAGTGGAGGCTACACCTTC.

V usage is TRBV13 and J usage is TRBJ2-4; D is perhaps TRBD2 (5 bases). This CDR3 comprises 17 residues. The germline CDR1 and CDR2 sequences are PRHDT and FYEKMQ (reference sequence). Trimming took off 5 bases at V and 1 base at J, with 18 bases between the two ends. The CDR3 sequence: CASSPPSRERAKNIQYF. CDR3 DNA: TGTGCCAGCAGCCCCCCCAGTAGGGAGCGGGCCAAAAACATTCAGTACTTC.

This rearrangement joins TRBV9 to TRBJ2-3; 11 positions match TRBD2. Looked up from germline, CDR1 is SGDLS and CDR2 is YYNGEE. The CDR3 is 16 amino acids. V lost 2 bases and J lost 1; bases outside the gene matches: 3. CDR3 DNA: TGTGCCAGCAGCGTCCTAGCGGGGGGAGGCACAGATACGCAGTATTTT. It is translated as CASSVLAGGGTDTQYF. Full variable domain (missing parts from reference TRBV9 and TRBJ2-3): DSGVTQTPKHLITATGQRVTLRCSPRSGDLSVYWYQQSLDQGLQFLIQYYNGEERAKGNILERFSAQQFPDLHSELNLSSLELGDSALYFCASSVLAGGGTDTQYFGPGTRLTVL.

The count of this clone is one. The CDR3 sequence: CASQRTPYEQYF. The CDR3 DNA reads TGTGCCAGCCAAAGGACTCCCTACGAGCAGTACTTC. The chain links TRBV27 to TRBJ2-7; D perhaps matches TRBD2 (5 bases). The germline V gene encodes CDR1 MNHEY and CDR2 SMNVEV (reference sequence). V dropped 8 bases and J dropped 2 bases, with 10 bases sitting between them. CDR3 length equals 12 residues.

V and J are TRBV7-2 and TRBJ2-1; TRBD2 matches at 9 bases. Trimming at V came to 5 bases and at J to 6 bases, leaving 11 bases not matched to a gene. There are 16 residues in the CDR3. Germline CDR1 reads SGHTA; CDR2 reads FQGNSA. CDR3 in DNA: TGTGCCAGCAGCCCCCCGGGGACTAGCACTTCCAATGAGCAGTTCTTC. Amino acids: CASSPPGTSTSNEQFF.

The CDR3 region is CASSVEGGGATDTQYF. CDR3 in DNA: TGTGCCAGCAGCGTAGAGGGCGGGGGGGCAACAGATACGCAGTATTTT. This sequence joins TRBV9 and TRBJ2-3; 9 positions agree with TRBD2. Per the germline V gene, CDR1 is SGDLS and CDR2 is YYNGEE. The CDR3 is 16 residues long. Unmatched junction bases numbered 5, after V lost 0 bases and J lost 3 bases.

V and J are TRBV6-5 and TRBJ1-1; a possible D gene is TRBD1 (5 bases). The CDR3 has 12 residues. CDR1 and CDR2 from the germline V gene are MNHEY and SVGAGI. The V gene lost 6 bases and the J gene lost 4 bases, with 9 bases spanning the gap. CDR3 DNA sequence: TGTGCCAGCAGCGATAGGGGCACTGAAGCTTTCTTT. Encoded protein: CASSDRGTEAFF.

V gene TRBV7-6 combines with J gene TRBJ2-3; TRBD2 agrees at 15 bases. This CDR3 comprises 17 residues. Germline loops: CDR1 SGHVS, CDR2 FNYEAQ. J lost 4 bases, V lost 1 base, and 3 bases had no gene match. The DNA for the CDR3 is TGTGCCAGCAGCTTAGGTGGACTAGCGGGAGGGGCAGATACGCAGTATTTT. It encodes CASSLGGLAGGADTQYF.